The 10 T cell receptor beta chains given below trace back to one sample, sequenced in a study of read filtering for tumor transcriptome and immune sequencing. Molecular barcoded adaptors covering alpha/delta and beta/gamma chains were used on around 370 ng RNA. TCRdb ran MiXCR on the reads and lists one entry per CDR3 protein. The sample includes about 40,000 distinct CDR3 sequences, around 13% of them seen just once. The sample consisted of a population of CD138-negative cells sorted from bone marrow. The receptors here all came from a donor at least 40 years old with multiple myeloma.

In this sample, this clonotype turned up many times. The chain links TRBV27 to TRBJ1-5, with TRBD1 as a possible D gene (6 bases). Trimming took 7 bases from V and 6 from J, leaving 16 bases between them. Germline values: CDR1 MNHEY, CDR2 SMNVEV (reference sequence). The CDR3 covers 14 residues. The CDR3 nucleotides are TGTGCCAGCACCACAGGGAGGGGTGGTCAGCCCCAGCATTTT. Protein: CASTTGRGGQPQHF.

This clonotype was seen at least ten times. Mismatch with germline at one junction end may stem from a read error. The genes are TRBV28 and TRBJ1-2; D unclear. Germline V lookup: CDR1 MDHEN, CDR2 SYDVKM. There are 15 residues in the CDR3. CDR3 amino acids: CVSSLSKVTVEGYTF. The CDR3, as DNA: TGTGTCAGCAGTTTAAGTAAGGTCACAGTCGAGGGCTACACCTTC.

This clonotype came up a few times. It may be a read error: a sequence one base away is much more abundant. The chain employs TRBV5-7 and TRBJ2-1; D is ambiguous. TRBV5-7 is given ORF status, its function remaining uncertain. The CDR3 loop spans 13 amino acids. The CDR3 DNA follows: TGCAAAAAACGAGCGAACTCCTACAATGGGCAGTTCTTC. Protein product: CKKRANSYNGQFF.

Comments on this clonotype: A much larger clonotype is one base distant, so this may be a read error. This likely comes from a read error, as the CDR3 has no conserved phenylalanine or tryptophan at its end. The gene calls are TRBV5-1 and TRBJ2-7, with 12 bases aligning to TRBD2. The J segment lost 1 base and the V segment lost 4 bases, leaving 3 bases of the junction unmatched. CDR3 length equals 15 residues. The germline V gene has CDR1 SGHRS and CDR2 YFSETQ. The CDR3 here is CASSVGTSGSYEQYL. The CDR3 region has the DNA TGCGCCAGCAGCGTCGGGACTAGCGGGTCCTACGAGCAGTACTTA.

Regarding this clonotype: Just one base apart from a much larger clone, this may be a read error. This chain uses TRBV6-5 with TRBJ2-2; D is perhaps TRBD1 or TRBD2 (5 bases each). The CDR3 consists of 14 residues. Germline assignment: CDR1 MNHEY and CDR2 SVGAGI. Here the CDR3 reads CASTINRITGELSF. Here the CDR3 DNA reads TGTGCCAGCACCATCAACAGGATCACCGGGGAGCTGTCTTTT.

J is TRBJ2-3 and V is TRBV7-9, with D perhaps matching TRBD1 (6 bases). CDR1 SEHNR and CDR2 FQNEAQ come from the germline V gene (reference sequence). The germline V and J ends were trimmed by 5 bases and 4 bases, with 16 bases remaining between them. This CDR3 is 15 amino acids long. CDR3 nucleotides: TGTGCCAGCAGCGGGACACGGACTCTCCCAGATACGCAGTATTTT. Protein product: CASSGTRTLPDTQYF.

In its sample, this clonotype was seen a few times. The chain combines TRBV28 with TRBJ2-4; TRBD2 matches at 7 bases. The CDR3 totals 11 residues. Germline V gene sequence: CDR1 MDHEN, CDR2 SYDVKM. V was clipped by 3 bases and J by 15 bases; unmatched bases: 5. The CDR3 loop reads CASSLGGTRYF. CDR3 bases: TGTGCCAGCAGTTTGGGAGGGACTCGGTACTTC.

On this clonotype itself: Just one base apart from a much larger clone, this may be a read error. The rearrangement uses TRBV19 and TRBJ2-7; D call uncertain. The germline gives CDR1 LNHDA, CDR2 SQIVND (reference sequence). CDR3 size: 16 residues. V was pared by 3 bases and J by 0 bases, with 15 bases between. The CDR3 DNA sequence: TGTGCCAGTAGTATTGGTCCAAGGATGAGCTCCTACGAGCAGTACTTC. Protein sequence: CASSIGPRMSSYEQYF.

This clonotype occurred a few times. A much larger clone lies a single base off, so this may be a read error. The chain couples TRBV18 to TRBJ2-1; D gene unclear. The CDR3 has 15 amino acids. Germline V gene lookup returns CDR1 KGHSH and CDR2 LQKENI. CDR3 in amino acids: CASSPSPSSYNGQFF. In DNA, the CDR3 is TGTGCCAGCTCACCCTCCCCAAGCTCCTACAATGGGCAGTTCTTC. Full variable domain (outside the CDR3, taken from reference TRBV18 and TRBJ2-1): NAGVMQNPRHLVRRRGQEARLRCSPMKGHSHVYWYRQLPEEGLKFMVYLQKENIIDESGMPKERFSAEFPKEGPSILRIQQVVRGDSAAYFCASSPSPSSYNGQFFGPGTRLTVL.

This clonotype was observed many times. This chain connects TRBV7-9 to TRBJ2-5, with 7 bases fitting TRBD2. V shed 0 bases and J 4 bases; nucleotides not matched to a gene: 17. The CDR3 is 19 amino acids. In germline, CDR1 is SEHNR, CDR2 FQNEAQ (reference sequence). The CDR3 loop is CASSLALGRMRVRLETQYF. CDR3 sequence (DNA): TGTGCCAGCAGCTTAGCACTCGGGAGGATGAGGGTACGTCTAGAGACCCAGTACTTC.